This T cell receptor beta chain was captured in a study of OX40 agonist ivuxolimab in advanced cancers. About the research overall: Subjects had a mean age of about 57 years, with a range of about 23 to 79; roughly 83% were male. Having had anti-PD-1, anti-PD-L1 or anti-CTLA-4 therapy before was allowed, and approximately 40% had some. Broader study findings: The expanded peripheral T cells' antigen specificity was not determined.

In regard to this clone: Its specificity is not known.

TCRdb's table, derived via immunoSEQ multiplex PCR, lists solely in-frame clones and lacks some. The sample has roughly 100,000 clones, around 94% seen once. V was trimmed by 7 bases and J by 4 bases, leaving 8 bases between them. The CDR3 contains 11 residues. The germline V gene encodes CDR1 MNHNY and CDR2 SVGAGI (reference sequence). Sequenced material: CD4+ or CD8+ T cells sorted from blood, taken in a trial of the OX40 agonist ivuxolimab. The source of this sequence is an adult with an advanced solid tumor such as melanoma, head and neck, liver or kidney cancer. The chain joins TRBV6-6 to TRBJ2-7; D not certain. The CDR3 DNA reads TGTGCCAGCACCAACGGGTACGAGCAGTACGTC. This codes for CASTNGYEQYV.